This T cell receptor beta chain was identified in a study of blood T cell repertoires in COVID-19. Germline V gives CDR1 MDHEN, CDR2 SYDVKM. Trimming pared 4 bases from V and 5 bases from J, leaving 20 bases between. The CDR3 covers 16 residues. TCRdb's table, derived via immunoSEQ multiplex PCR, lists solely in-frame clones and lacks some. This table holds around 180,000 clones, around three quarters found once. This receptor was identified in a man aged 60 to 69 with active or convalescent COVID-19. Sequencing used peripheral blood. The chain links TRBV28 to TRBJ2-5; perhaps TRBD2 as D (6 bases). CDR3 in DNA: TGTGCCAGCAGTTCCAAAGCTAGCGAAAATAGGGAGACCCAGTACTTC. Its protein product is CASSSKASENRETQYF. The variable domain in full, with the rest retrieved from reference TRBV28 and TRBJ2-5, is DVKVTQSSRYLVKRTGEKVFLECVQDMDHENMFWYRQDPGLGLRLIYFSYDVKMKEKGDIPEGYSVSREKKERFSLILESASTNQTSMYLCASSSKASENRETQYFGPGTRLLVL.